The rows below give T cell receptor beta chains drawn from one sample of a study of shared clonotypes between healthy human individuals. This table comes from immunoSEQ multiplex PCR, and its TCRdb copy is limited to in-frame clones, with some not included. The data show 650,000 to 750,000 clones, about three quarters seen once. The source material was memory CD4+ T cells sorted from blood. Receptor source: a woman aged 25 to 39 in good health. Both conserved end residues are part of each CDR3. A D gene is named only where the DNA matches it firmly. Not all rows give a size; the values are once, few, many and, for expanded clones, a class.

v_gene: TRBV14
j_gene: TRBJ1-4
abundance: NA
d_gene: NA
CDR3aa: CASSQDLIDEKLFF
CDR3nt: TGTGCCAGCAGCCAAGACCTGATAGATGAAAAACTGTTTTTT

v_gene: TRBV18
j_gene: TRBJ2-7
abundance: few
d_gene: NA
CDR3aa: CASSRERSYEQYF
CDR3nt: TGTGCCAGCTCACGGGAGCGATCCTACGAGCAGTACTTC

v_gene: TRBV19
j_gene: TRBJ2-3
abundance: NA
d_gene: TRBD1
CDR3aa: CASTRDRSTDTQYF
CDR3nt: TGTGCCAGTACCCGGGACAGGTCCACAGATACGCAGTATTTT

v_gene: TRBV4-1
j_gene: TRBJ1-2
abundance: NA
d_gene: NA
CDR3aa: CASSQGGADIREGYTF
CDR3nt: TGCGCCAGCAGCCAGGGTGGGGCGGACATAAGGGAGGGCTACACCTTC

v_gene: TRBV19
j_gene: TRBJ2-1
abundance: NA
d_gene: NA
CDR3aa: CASTRGTALYNEQFF
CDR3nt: TGTGCCAGTACAAGGGGGACGGCCCTTTACAATGAGCAGTTCTTC

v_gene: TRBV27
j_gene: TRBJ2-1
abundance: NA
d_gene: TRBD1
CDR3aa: CASTQTGTGVIDEQFF
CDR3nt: TGTGCCAGCACCCAAACCGGGACAGGGGTGATCGATGAGCAGTTCTTC

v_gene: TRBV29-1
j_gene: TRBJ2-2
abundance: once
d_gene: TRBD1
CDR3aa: CSVTGTGNTGELFF
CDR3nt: TGCAGCGTTACCGGGACAGGCAACACCGGGGAGCTGTTTTTT

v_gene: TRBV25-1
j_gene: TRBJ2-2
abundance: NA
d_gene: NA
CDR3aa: CASSANSGAFSGELFF
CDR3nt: TGTGCCAGCAGTGCTAACAGTGGGGCCTTCTCCGGGGAGCTGTTTTTT

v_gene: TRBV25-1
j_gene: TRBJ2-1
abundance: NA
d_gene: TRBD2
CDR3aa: CASSARTSGIGEQFF
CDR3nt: TGTGCCAGCAGTGCACGGACTAGCGGGATTGGTGAGCAGTTCTTC

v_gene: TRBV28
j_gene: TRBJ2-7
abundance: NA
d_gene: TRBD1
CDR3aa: CASSKTGTGLYEQYF
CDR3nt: TGTGCCAGCAGCAAAACCGGGACAGGGCTCTACGAGCAGTACTTC

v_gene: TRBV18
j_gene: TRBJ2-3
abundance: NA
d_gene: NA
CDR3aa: CASSPTVSGTDTQYF
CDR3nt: TGTGCCAGCTCACCCACGGTGTCAGGCACAGATACGCAGTATTTT

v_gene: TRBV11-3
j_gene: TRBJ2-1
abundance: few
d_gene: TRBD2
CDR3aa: CASSPGTSGTKEQFF
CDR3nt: TGTGCCAGCAGCCCAGGGACTAGCGGGACTAAGGAGCAGTTCTTC

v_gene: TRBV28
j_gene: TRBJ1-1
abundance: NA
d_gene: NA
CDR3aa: CASSQGGRRNTEAFF
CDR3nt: TGTGCCAGCAGCCAAGGGGGGAGGCGGAACACTGAAGCTTTCTTT

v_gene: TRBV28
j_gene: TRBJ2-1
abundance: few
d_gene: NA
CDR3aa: CASSPHPSGNEQFF
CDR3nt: TGTGCCAGCAGTCCCCACCCTTCGGGCAATGAGCAGTTCTTC

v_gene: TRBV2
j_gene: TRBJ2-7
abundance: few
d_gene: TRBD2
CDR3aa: CATRSGRSYEQYF
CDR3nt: TGTGCCACTCGTAGCGGGAGGTCCTACGAGCAGTACTTC

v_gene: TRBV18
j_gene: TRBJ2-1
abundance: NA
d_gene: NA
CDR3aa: CASSPPGPSRGEQFF
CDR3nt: TGTGCCAGCTCACCACCGGGACCTTCGAGGGGTGAGCAGTTCTTC

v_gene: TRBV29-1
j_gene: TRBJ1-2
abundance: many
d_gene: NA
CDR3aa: CSAGKGYGYTF
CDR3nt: TGCAGCGCCGGAAAGGGTTATGGCTACACCTTC

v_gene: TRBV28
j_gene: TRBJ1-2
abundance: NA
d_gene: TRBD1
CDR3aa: CASSPTLGTGYGYTF
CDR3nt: TGTGCCAGCAGCCCAACCCTGGGGACAGGGTATGGCTACACCTTC